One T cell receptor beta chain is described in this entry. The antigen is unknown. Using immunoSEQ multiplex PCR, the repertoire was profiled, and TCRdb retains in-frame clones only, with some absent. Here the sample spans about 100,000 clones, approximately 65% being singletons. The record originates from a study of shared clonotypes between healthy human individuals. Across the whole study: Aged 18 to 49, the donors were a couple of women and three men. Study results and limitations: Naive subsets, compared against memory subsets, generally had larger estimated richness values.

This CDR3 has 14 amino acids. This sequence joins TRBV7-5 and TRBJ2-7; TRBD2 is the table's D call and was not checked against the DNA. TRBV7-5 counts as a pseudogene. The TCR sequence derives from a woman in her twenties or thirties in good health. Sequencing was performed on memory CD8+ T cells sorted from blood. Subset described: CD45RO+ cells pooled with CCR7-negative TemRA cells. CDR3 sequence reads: CVRSLESGLDKQYF. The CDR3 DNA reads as TGTGTCAGAAGCTTAGAGTCCGGTCTAGATAAGCAGTACTTC.